This T cell receptor (beta chain) was found in a study of blood T cells in healthy people across ages (dated by TCRdb to between 2014 and 2017). Study-wide context: In model experiments, roughly one uniquely barcoded TCR beta cDNA molecule per two T cells was captured by template switching. Four age groups were formed from the donors: young (average about 16 years), middle-aged (more than 35), aged (about 68) and long-lived (approximately 78). To avoid experimental bias, donors of different ages were distributed randomly across sequencing lanes. The study analyzed two additional independent replicas of 1 million unique cDNA reads from the same blood draw for two donors, one aged 18 to 29 and one aged 80 or older. Age-related changes in TCR beta repertoire diversity were measured in the study by deep sequencing normalized with unique cDNA molecular identifiers.

On this clonotype: There is no known antigen for this receptor. No qualities accompany the bases; no much larger clone lies one base away.

Including the terminal cysteine and phenylalanine, the CDR3 comprises 11 residues. Left in the record is the CDR3 DNA by itself, 33 bases read in frame from the first base. Based on the germline V gene, the CDR1 and CDR2 sequences are SGHRS and YFSETQ. The study at large found these results: Donor CMV infection status was unknown, potentially confounding age-related changes in expanded clonotypes. Because profiling used bulk unsorted PBMCs, naive and antigen-experienced compartments could not be compared conclusively. Compared with the aged group, more naive CD4+ T cells, fewer expanded clones and increased TCR diversity were shown by the long-lived group, suggesting age selection. The percentage of naive T cells measured by flow cytometry correlated strongly with observed TCR beta diversity. As age increased, observed TCR beta diversity per million T cells dropped in a roughly linear way, and a significant reduction was already evident by age roughly 36. Estimates of total diversity from one million sequenced T cells were regarded as lower bounds and underestimates.

The roughly 37 donors, aged about 6 to 95 years, were systemically healthy Caucasian individuals from Russia. Each donor gave approximately 9.4 milliliters of peripheral blood, drawn into EDTA-treated Vacutainer tubes. PBMCs were isolated by Ficoll-Paque density-gradient centrifugation, with at least 6.5 million obtained per sample. Total RNA was extracted from PBMCs with Trizol reagent, with at least 5 micrograms obtained per sample. For every donor, flow cytometry on a PBMC aliquot measured the percentage of naive CD45RAhigh/CD27high T cells. Library construction relied on 5' RACE. The listed sequencing device is Illumina HiSeq 2500. The second PCR ran for about 6 to 12 cycles and used a J-beta primer mix along with a sample-barcoded 5' primer. Each TCR beta cDNA molecule received a unique molecular identifier from a template-switch 5' adaptor carrying 12 random nucleotides. At least 2.5 million CDR3-containing paired-end reads were obtained from each sample. All of the RNA was converted into first-strand cDNA using the Mint cDNA synthesis kit, with a TRBC-specific oligonucleotide serving as the primer. All cDNA was treated with uracil-DNA glycosylase and then went through a first 18-cycle PCR with the universal primers M1SS and BC2_uni_R. The study's processing was this. Each sample was normalized by randomly selecting 1 million high-quality reads, each carrying a distinct molecular identifier. Reads with shared molecular identifiers were discarded instead of being binned into consensus sequences. MiTCR, run with a Q25 quality threshold and the strictest error-elimination algorithm, handled CDR3 identification, clonotype clustering and error correction. Lower-bound total TCR beta diversity was estimated with a nonparametric unseen species model using Euler transformation. The public sequencing data were trimmed at Q25 with fastp and processed into clonotypes with MiXCR by TCRdb, which kept only in-frame beta chains. Under each unique CDR3 protein, matching rows form one entry showing the most common genes and DNA. TCRdb, not the authors, supplied the V and J calls. The sample table lists about 1.5 million distinct CDR3 sequences, under 55% of them with a count of one. In total, the top ten clones hold about 4% of the sample.

The sample consisted of blood. This receptor was identified in a woman under 30 in good health. The chain is made from TRBV5-1 and TRBJ2-7; the D gene remains uncertain. The J call could be wrong; TRBJ2-5 is a better fit for the DNA end. The CDR3 region has the sequence CASRRGGTQYF. The DNA sequence reads TGCGCCAGCCGCCGTGGTGGGACCCAGTACTTC.